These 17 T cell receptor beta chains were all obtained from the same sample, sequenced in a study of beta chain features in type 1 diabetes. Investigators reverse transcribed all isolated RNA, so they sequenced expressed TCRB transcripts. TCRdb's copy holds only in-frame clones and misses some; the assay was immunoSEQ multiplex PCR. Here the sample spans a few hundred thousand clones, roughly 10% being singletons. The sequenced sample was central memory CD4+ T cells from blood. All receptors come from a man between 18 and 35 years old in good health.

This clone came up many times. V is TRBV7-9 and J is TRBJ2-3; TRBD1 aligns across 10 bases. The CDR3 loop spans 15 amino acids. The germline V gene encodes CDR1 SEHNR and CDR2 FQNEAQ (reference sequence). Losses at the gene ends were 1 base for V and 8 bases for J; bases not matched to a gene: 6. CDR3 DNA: TGTGCCAGCAGCTTAGATGGAGACAGGGGGCTTACGCAGTATTTT. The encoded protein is CASSLDGDRGLTQYF.

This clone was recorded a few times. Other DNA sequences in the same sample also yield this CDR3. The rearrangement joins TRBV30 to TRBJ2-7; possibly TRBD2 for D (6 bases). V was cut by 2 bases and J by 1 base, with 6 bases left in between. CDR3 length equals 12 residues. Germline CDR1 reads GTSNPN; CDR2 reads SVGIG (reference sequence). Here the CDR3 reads CAWSRGSYEQYF. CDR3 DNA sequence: TGTGCCTGGAGTCGGGGGTCCTACGAGCAGTACTTC.

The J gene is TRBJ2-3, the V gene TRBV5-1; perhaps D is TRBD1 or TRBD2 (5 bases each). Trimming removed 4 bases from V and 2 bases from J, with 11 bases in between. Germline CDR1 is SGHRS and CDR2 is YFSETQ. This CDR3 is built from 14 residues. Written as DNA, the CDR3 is TGCGCCAGCAGCCACGGGGACCTCACAGATACGCAGTATTTT. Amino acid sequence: CASSHGDLTDTQYF.

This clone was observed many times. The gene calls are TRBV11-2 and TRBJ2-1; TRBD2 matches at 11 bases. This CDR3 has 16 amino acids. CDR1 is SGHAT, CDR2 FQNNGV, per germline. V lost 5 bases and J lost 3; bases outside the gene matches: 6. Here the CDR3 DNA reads TGTGCCAGCAGCACCACCGGGACTAGCGGCTACAATGAGCAGTTCTTC. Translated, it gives CASSTTGTSGYNEQFF.

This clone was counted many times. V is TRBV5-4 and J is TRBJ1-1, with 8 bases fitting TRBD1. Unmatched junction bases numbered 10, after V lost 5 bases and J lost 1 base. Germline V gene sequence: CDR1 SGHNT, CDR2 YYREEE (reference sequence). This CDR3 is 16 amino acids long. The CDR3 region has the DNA TGTGCCAGCAGTCTCTCGGGCCAGGGGGCGAACACTGAAGCTTTCTTT. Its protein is CASSLSGQGANTEAFF.

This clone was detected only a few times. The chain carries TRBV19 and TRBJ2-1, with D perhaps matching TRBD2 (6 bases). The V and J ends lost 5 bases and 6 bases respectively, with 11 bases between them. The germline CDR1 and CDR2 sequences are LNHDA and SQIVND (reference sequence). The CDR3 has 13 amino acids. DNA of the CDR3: TGTGCCAGTAGTCTGGACTACTCCAATGAGCAGTTCTTC. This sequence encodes CASSLDYSNEQFF. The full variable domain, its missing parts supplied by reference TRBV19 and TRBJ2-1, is DGGITQSPKYLFRKEGQNVTLSCEQNLNHDAMYWYRQDPGQGLRLIYYSQIVNDFQKGDIAEGYSVSREKKESFPLTVTSAQKNPTAFYLCASSLDYSNEQFFGPGTRLTVL.

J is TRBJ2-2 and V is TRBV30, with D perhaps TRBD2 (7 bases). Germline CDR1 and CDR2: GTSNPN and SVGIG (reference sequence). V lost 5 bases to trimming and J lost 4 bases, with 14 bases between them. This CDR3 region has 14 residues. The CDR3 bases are TGTGCCTGGGCCCTAGGGGGGGGCACCGGGGAGCTGTTTTTT. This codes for CAWALGGGTGELFF.

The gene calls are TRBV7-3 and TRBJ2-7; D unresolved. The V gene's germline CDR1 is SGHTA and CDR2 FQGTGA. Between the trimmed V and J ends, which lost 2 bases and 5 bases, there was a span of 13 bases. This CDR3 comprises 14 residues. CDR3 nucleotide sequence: TGTGCCAGCAGCTTAGTCGACGTGACCAACGAGCAGTACTTC. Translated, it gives CASSLVDVTNEQYF.

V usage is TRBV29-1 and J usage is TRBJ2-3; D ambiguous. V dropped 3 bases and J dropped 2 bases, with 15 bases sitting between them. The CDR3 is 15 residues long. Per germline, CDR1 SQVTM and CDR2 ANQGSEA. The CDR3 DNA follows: TGCAGCGTTGAGGTGGTAGCCGGATTCACAGATACGCAGTATTTT. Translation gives CSVEVVAGFTDTQYF.

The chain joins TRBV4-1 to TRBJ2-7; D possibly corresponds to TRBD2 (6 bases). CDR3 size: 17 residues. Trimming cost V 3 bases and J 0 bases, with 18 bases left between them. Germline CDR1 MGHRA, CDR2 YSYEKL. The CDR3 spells CASSQAAGRRSSYEQYF. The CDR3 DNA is TGCGCCAGCAGCCAGGCCGCGGGACGGAGAAGCTCCTACGAGCAGTACTTC.

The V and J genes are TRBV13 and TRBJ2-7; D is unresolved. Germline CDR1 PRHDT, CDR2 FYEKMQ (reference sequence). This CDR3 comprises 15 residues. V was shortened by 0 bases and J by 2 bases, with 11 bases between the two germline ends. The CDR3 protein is CASSLGGRGTYEQYF. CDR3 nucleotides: TGTGCCAGCAGCTTAGGGGGAAGAGGCACCTACGAGCAGTACTTC.

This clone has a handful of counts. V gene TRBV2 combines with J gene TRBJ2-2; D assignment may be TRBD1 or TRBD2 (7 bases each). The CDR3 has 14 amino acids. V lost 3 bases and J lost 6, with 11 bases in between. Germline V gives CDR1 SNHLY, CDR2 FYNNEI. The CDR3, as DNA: TGTGCCAGCAGTGAGACAGGGAGGGCCGGGGAGCTGTTTTTT. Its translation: CASSETGRAGELFF.

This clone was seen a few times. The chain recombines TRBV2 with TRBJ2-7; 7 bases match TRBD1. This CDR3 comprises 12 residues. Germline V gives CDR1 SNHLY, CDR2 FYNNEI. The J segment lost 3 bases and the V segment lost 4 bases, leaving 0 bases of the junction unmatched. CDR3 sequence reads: CASSAGGYEQYF. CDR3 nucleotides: TGTGCCAGCAGTGCAGGGGGCTACGAGCAGTACTTC.

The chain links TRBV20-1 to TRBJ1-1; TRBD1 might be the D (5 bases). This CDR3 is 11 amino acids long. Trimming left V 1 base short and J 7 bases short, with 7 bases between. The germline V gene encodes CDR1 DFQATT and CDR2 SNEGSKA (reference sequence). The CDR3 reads CSARAGGEAFF. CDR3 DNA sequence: TGCAGTGCTAGAGCCGGGGGTGAAGCTTTCTTT.

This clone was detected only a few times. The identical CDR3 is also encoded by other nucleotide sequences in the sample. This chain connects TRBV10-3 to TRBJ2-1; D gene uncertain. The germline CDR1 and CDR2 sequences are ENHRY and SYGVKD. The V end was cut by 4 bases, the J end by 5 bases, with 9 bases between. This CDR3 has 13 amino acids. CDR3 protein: CAISGSGNNEQFF. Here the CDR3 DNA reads TGTGCCATCAGTGGGTCAGGCAACAATGAGCAGTTCTTC.

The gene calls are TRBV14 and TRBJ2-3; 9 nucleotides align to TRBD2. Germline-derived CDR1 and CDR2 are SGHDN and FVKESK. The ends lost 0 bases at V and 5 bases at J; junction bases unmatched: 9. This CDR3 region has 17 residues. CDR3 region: CASSQEGLREGLDTQYF. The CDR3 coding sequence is TGTGCCAGCAGCCAAGAAGGCTTGCGGGAGGGTTTAGATACGCAGTATTTT.

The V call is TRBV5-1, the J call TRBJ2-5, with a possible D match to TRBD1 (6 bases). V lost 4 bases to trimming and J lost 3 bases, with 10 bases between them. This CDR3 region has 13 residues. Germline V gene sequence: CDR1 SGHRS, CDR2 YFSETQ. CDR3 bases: TGCGCCAGCAGCCCGGACAGTGAAGAGACCCAGTACTTC. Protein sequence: CASSPDSEETQYF.